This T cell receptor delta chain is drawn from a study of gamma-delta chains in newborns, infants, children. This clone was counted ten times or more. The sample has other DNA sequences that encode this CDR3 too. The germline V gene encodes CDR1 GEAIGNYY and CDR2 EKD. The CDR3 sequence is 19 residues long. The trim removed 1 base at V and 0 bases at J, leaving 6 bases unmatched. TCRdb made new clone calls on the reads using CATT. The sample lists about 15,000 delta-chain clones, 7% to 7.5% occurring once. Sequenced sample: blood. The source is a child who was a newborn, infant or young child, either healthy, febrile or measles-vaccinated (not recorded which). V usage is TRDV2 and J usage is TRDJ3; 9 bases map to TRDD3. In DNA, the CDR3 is TGTGCCTGTGACACGGGATACTGGGGGAGCTCCTGGGACACCCGACAGATGTTTTTC. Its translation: CACDTGYWGSSWDTRQMFF.